Listed below are T cell receptor beta chains from one sample, sequenced in a study of a mutant IDH1 vaccine in newly diagnosed glioma. Their specific antigens are unknown. Profiling relied on immunoSEQ multiplex PCR, and the TCRdb table lists in-frame clones only, not all of them. The table has tens of thousands of clones, 74% seen once. Sequencing was performed on PBMCs, taken from a glioma patient whose treatment included an IDH1 peptide vaccine. All receptors come from a man aged 50-60 years with glioma. CDR3s include the opening cysteine and the closing phenylalanine or tryptophan. A D gene is named only where the DNA matches it firmly. Some rows mark clone size as missing; the rest say once, few, many or name a class of expanded clone.

d_call	clone_size	v_call	j_call	cdr3_aa	cdr3_nt
-	-	TRBV5-6	TRBJ1-1	CASSLGWGDSTEAFF	TGTGCCAGCAGCTTGGGGTGGGGTGATAGCACTGAAGCTTTCTTT
TRBD1	-	TRBV7-2	TRBJ2-5	CASSPIRDRDVQETQYF	TGTGCCAGCAGCCCTATACGTGACAGGGATGTCCAAGAGACCCAGTACTTC
-	once	TRBV5-1	TRBJ2-7	CASSSDRSLSYEQYF	TGCGCCAGCAGCTCCGACAGGAGCCTATCCTACGAGCAGTACTTC
-	-	TRBV15	TRBJ1-5	CATSREVTGDQPQHF	TGTGCCACCAGCAGAGAAGTAACCGGCGATCAGCCCCAGCATTTT
-	-	TRBV6-1	TRBJ2-7	CASSEGGYSYEQYF	TGTGCCAGCAGTGAGGGGGGTTACTCCTACGAGCAGTACTTC
TRBD1	-	TRBV13	TRBJ1-1	CASSADRGGTEAFF	TGTGCCAGCAGTGCAGACAGGGGAGGCACTGAAGCTTTCTTT
-	-	TRBV28	TRBJ1-3	CASSFGDHSGNTIYF	TGTGCCAGCAGTTTCGGGGACCACTCTGGAAACACCATATATTTT
-	few	TRBV21-1	TRBJ1-1	CASSKAPATRQAPNTEAFF	TGTGCCAGCAGCAAAGCGCCCGCTACAAGACAAGCCCCGAACACTGAAGCTTTCTTT
TRBD1	-	TRBV10-3	TRBJ2-3	CAISERQGSPTDTQYF	TGTGCCATCAGTGAAAGACAGGGATCCCCTACAGATACGCAGTATTTT
-	-	TRBV30	TRBJ2-7	CAGDPAGISSYEQYF	TGTGCCGGAGATCCGGCAGGGATAAGCTCCTACGAGCAGTACTTC
-	-	TRBV4-1	TRBJ2-3	CASSLTGPSSTDTQYF	TGCGCCAGCAGCCTGACAGGCCCGAGTTCCACAGATACGCAGTATTTT
-	-	TRBV18	TRBJ1-5	CASSLRTDSNQPQHF	TGTGCCAGCTCACTACGGACAGATAGCAATCAGCCCCAGCATTTT
TRBD1	-	TRBV27	TRBJ1-5	CASSLWWDRDSNQPQHF	TGTGCCAGCAGTTTATGGTGGGACAGAGATAGCAATCAGCCCCAGCATTTT
TRBD1	medium-sized	TRBV7-9	TRBJ1-6	CASSLVRTGNSPLHF	TGTGCCAGCAGCTTAGTCCGGACAGGGAATTCACCCCTCCACTTT
-	few	TRBV14	TRBJ1-1	CASRWGRSGGTEAFF	TGTGCCAGCAGGTGGGGGAGGTCCGGGGGCACTGAAGCTTTCTTT
TRBD1	-	TRBV5-4	TRBJ1-1	CASSYLTGMNTEAFF	TGTGCCAGCAGCTACCTGACAGGGATGAACACTGAAGCTTTCTTT
TRBD2	-	TRBV9	TRBJ2-7	CASSPTSVGYEQYF	TGTGCCAGCAGCCCGACTAGCGTAGGGTACGAGCAGTACTTC
TRBD2	-	TRBV30	TRBJ2-3	CAWSVLAGGRTDTQYF	TGTGCCTGGAGTGTACTAGCGGGGGGGCGCACAGATACGCAGTATTTT
-	once	TRBV6-5	TRBJ2-7	CASSLSDRFYEQYF	TGTGCCAGCAGTCTCTCTGACAGATTCTACGAGCAGTACTTC
-	-	TRBV4-1	TRBJ1-4	CASSQVSGNNEKLFF	TGCGCCAGCAGCCAAGTTTCTGGAAACAATGAAAAACTGTTTTTT
TRBD1	-	TRBV5-1	TRBJ1-1	CASSLRGGQGTEAFF	TGCGCCAGCAGCTTGAGGGGCGGACAGGGGACTGAAGCTTTCTTT
TRBD2	few	TRBV7-2	TRBJ2-1	CASSSMSGGLVYNEQFF	TGTGCCAGCAGCTCTATGTCGGGGGGACTAGTATACAATGAGCAGTTCTTC
-	few	TRBV27	TRBJ2-2	CASKGQGMNTGELFF	TGTGCCAGCAAGGGCCAGGGGATGAACACCGGGGAGCTGTTTTTT
TRBD2	many	TRBV11-2	TRBJ2-7	CASSLAPSGGFYEQYF	TGTGCCAGCAGCTTAGCCCCTAGCGGGGGTTTCTACGAGCAGTACTTC
TRBD1	-	TRBV7-2	TRBJ2-3	CASSTSGGLGDTQYF	TGTGCCAGCAGCACCTCAGGGGGCCTCGGGGATACGCAGTATTTT
-	-	TRBV6-5	TRBJ1-1	CASGTASAAFF	TGTGCCAGCGGAACAGCATCGGCAGCTTTCTTT
-	-	TRBV7-2	TRBJ1-1	CASSLRTGYAFF	TGTGCCAGCAGCTTACGGACGGGGTATGCTTTCTTT
TRBD2	-	TRBV30	TRBJ2-5	CAWGLGSGVGETQYF	TGTGCCTGGGGATTGGGAAGCGGGGTTGGAGAGACCCAGTACTTC